The next 10 T cell receptor beta chains were all read from a single sample in a study of T cell clones after liver transplantation. Assay: immunoSEQ multiplex PCR; the TCRdb copy retains only in-frame clones and omits some. The profile covers tens of thousands of clones, with 90% to 95% appearing a single time and roughly a quarter taken by the ten largest. Specimen: CD8+ T cells from blood, collected 12 months after liver transplant. These receptors were obtained from a human patient who received a liver transplant. T cells may partly derive from the graft donor.

The J gene is TRBJ2-7, the V gene TRBV9, with 7 bases matching TRBD1. CDR1 and CDR2 (germline): SGDLS, YYNGEE. The length of the CDR3 is 14 residues. The ends lost 4 bases at V and 3 bases at J; junction bases unmatched: 7. CDR3 in DNA: TGTGCCAGCAGCCCCTCCGGGACAGACTACGAGCAGTACTTC. Translation: CASSPSGTDYEQYF. Full variable domain (rest looked up from reference TRBV9 and TRBJ2-7): DSGVTQTPKHLITATGQRVTLRCSPRSGDLSVYWYQQSLDQGLQFLIQYYNGEERAKGNILERFSAQQFPDLHSELNLSSLELGDSALYFCASSPSGTDYEQYFGPGTRLTVT.

The chain has TRBV29-1 and TRBJ2-1; D ambiguous. The CDR3 is 10 residues long. The V gene's germline CDR1 is SQVTM and CDR2 ANQGSEA. Trimming pared 6 bases from V and 6 bases from J, leaving 6 bases between. The CDR3 nucleotides are TGCAGCGTGGGCGGCAATGAGCAGTTCTTC. Translated: CSVGGNEQFF.

The CDR3 sequence is CASSLSGASSGNTIYF. In DNA, the CDR3 is TGTGCCAGCAGTTTGTCGGGGGCGAGCTCTGGAAACACCATATATTTT. The chain has TRBV27 and TRBJ1-3; possible D gene TRBD1, 6 bases. The length of the CDR3 is 16 residues. Trimming shortened V by 3 bases and J by 0 bases, and 12 bases separated the two germline ends. The germline CDR1 and CDR2 sequences are MNHEY and SMNVEV (reference sequence).

This chain uses TRBV5-6 with TRBJ2-1; TRBD1 matches 9 bases. The CDR3 covers 15 residues. V shed 4 bases and J 3 bases; nucleotides not matched to a gene: 5. Germline V gene data show CDR1 as SGHDT and CDR2 as YYEEEE. For the CDR3, the DNA is TGTGCCAGCAGCCAAGCGACAGGGGGCTACAATGAGCAGTTCTTC. It encodes CASSQATGGYNEQFF.

This clone has only a few counts. The V and J genes are TRBV7-9 and TRBJ1-5; tentatively, D is TRBD1 (6 bases). CDR3 size: 15 residues. CDR1 is SEHNR and CDR2 is FQNEAQ in the germline V gene (reference sequence). V lost 0 bases and J 5 bases, leaving 11 bases between the germline ends. The CDR3: CASSLAGGGHQPQHF. DNA for the CDR3: TGTGCCAGCAGCTTAGCAGGGGGTGGGCATCAGCCCCAGCATTTT. Full variable domain (outside the CDR3, taken from reference TRBV7-9 and TRBJ1-5): DTGVSQNPRHKITKRGQNVTFRCDPISEHNRLYWYRQTLGQGPEFLTYFQNEAQLEKSRLLSDRFSAERPKGSFSTLEIQRTEQGDSAMYLCASSLAGGGHQPQHFGDGTRLSIL.

This chain joins TRBV28 and TRBJ2-1; possibly TRBD2 for D (5 bases). Germline V gene data show CDR1 as MDHEN and CDR2 as SYDVKM. V gave up 5 bases and J gave up 2 bases, with 16 bases separating them. The CDR3 totals 16 residues. CDR3 bases: TGTGCCAGCAGTCCCCCCGTGGGAGACCCCTACAATGAGCAGTTCTTC. It yields the protein CASSPPVGDPYNEQFF.

The V gene is TRBV28, the J gene TRBJ2-7; tentatively, D is TRBD2 (5 bases). There are 13 residues in the CDR3. V lost 7 bases and J lost 0, with 10 bases in between. Per germline, CDR1 MDHEN and CDR2 SYDVKM. This chain's CDR3 is CASTSGLSYEQYF. The CDR3 coding sequence is TGTGCCAGCACCTCCGGACTCTCCTACGAGCAGTACTTC.

The chain combines TRBV18 with TRBJ2-7; maybe TRBD1 (5 bases). Trimming took off 3 bases at V and 4 bases at J, with 16 bases between the two ends. Germline V lookup: CDR1 KGHSH, CDR2 LQKENI. The CDR3 runs to 15 residues. The CDR3 here is CASSPRTPLSYEQYF. CDR3 DNA sequence: TGTGCCAGCTCACCCCGGACACCTCTCTCTTACGAGCAGTACTTC.

The chain employs TRBV19 and TRBJ2-1, with TRBD1 as a possible D gene (5 bases). Deletions cut 6 bases from V and 4 bases from J, with 7 bases between. Germline V lookup: CDR1 LNHDA, CDR2 SQIVND (reference sequence). The CDR3 is made up of 12 amino acids. The CDR3 loop is CASSQGYNEQFF. The CDR3 coding sequence is TGTGCCAGTAGCCAGGGTTACAATGAGCAGTTCTTC.

V usage is TRBV28 and J usage is TRBJ2-7; 7 bases align to TRBD1. Germline V gives CDR1 MDHEN, CDR2 SYDVKM. The CDR3 is 15 residues long. The J segment lost 5 bases and the V segment lost 4 bases, leaving 11 bases of the junction unmatched. CDR3 sequence: CASSSRDSLGHEQYF. The CDR3 DNA reads TGTGCCAGCAGTTCACGGGACAGCTTGGGGCACGAGCAGTACTTC.